Listed below are T cell receptor beta chains from one sample, sequenced in a study of blood T cell repertoires in COVID-19. TCRdb's copy holds only in-frame clones and misses some; the assay was immunoSEQ multiplex PCR. The data show roughly 200,000 clones, 70% to 80% seen once. Sequencing was performed on peripheral blood. These receptors all come from a woman aged 45 to 65 with active or convalescent COVID-19. CDR3s include the opening cysteine and the closing phenylalanine or tryptophan. The D gene is left open where the match is weak. Expanded clones get a size class; other rows say once, few or many, or leave the size out.

TRBJ1-1	NA	TRBV19	TRBD1	TGTGCCAGTAGTATAAATACAGGGGGGAAGGGCACTGAAGCTTTCTTT	CASSINTGGKGTEAFF
TRBJ2-7	few	TRBV28	TRBD1	TGTGCCCATAGCGGGACAGGGGGCGCGGGGGAGCAGTACTTC	CAHSGTGGAGEQYF
TRBJ2-5	NA	TRBV20-1	TRBD2	TGCAGTGCTGGTGGTGGACTAGCAGAAGAGACCCAGTACTTC	CSAGGGLAEETQYF
TRBJ2-3	NA	TRBV7-8	TRBD1	TGTGCCAGCAGCTTAGCGCTGGGACAGTTCACAGATACGCAGTATTTT	CASSLALGQFTDTQYF
TRBJ1-6	NA	TRBV28	TRBD1	TGTGCCAGCATCAGATCTGGGGGGACAGCACACACACCCCTCCACTTT	CASIRSGGTAHTPLHF
TRBJ1-1	NA	TRBV7-2	NA	TGTGCCAGCAGCTTAGATCGTGGAGGGTGGGTCACTGAAGCTTTCTTT	CASSLDRGGWVTEAFF
TRBJ2-5	NA	TRBV29-1	TRBD2	TGCAGCGGGGCGGTAACTAGCGGGAGTCGGGAGACCCAGTACTTC	CSGAVTSGSRETQYF
TRBJ1-6	NA	TRBV13	NA	TGTGCCAGCAGCCAAGGAGGGGCTAATTCACCCCTCCACTTT	CASSQGGANSPLHF
TRBJ1-6	NA	TRBV6-6	TRBD1	TGTGCCAGCAGTCCCCGGGACAGCAGCTCCTATAATTCACCCCTCCACTTT	CASSPRDSSSYNSPLHF
TRBJ1-2	once	TRBV2	NA	TGTGCCAGCAAGGACATATTCTATGGCTACACCTTC	CASKDIFYGYTF
TRBJ2-1	NA	TRBV10-3	TRBD1	TGTGCCATCAGTGAGCCTGGACAGGGGAAAGCCTACAATGAGCAGTTCTTC	CAISEPGQGKAYNEQFF
TRBJ2-7	once	TRBV3-1/TRBV3-2	NA	TGTGCCAGCAGCCGACAGATAAACTCCTACGAGCAGTACTTC	CASSRQINSYEQYF
TRBJ2-5	NA	TRBV6-5	TRBD2	TGTGCCAGCAGTTATAGCGGGGCTCAAGAGACCCAGTACTTC	CASSYSGAQETQYF
TRBJ2-7	NA	TRBV30	NA	TGTGCCTGGAGTGTAAACGTGGGGGCGTTTTACGAGCAGTACTTC	CAWSVNVGAFYEQYF
TRBJ1-1	NA	TRBV3-1/TRBV3-2	NA	TGTGCCAGCAGCCAAGACAGGGGGAACACTGAAGCTTTCTTT	CASSQDRGNTEAFF
TRBJ2-3	NA	TRBV7-2	NA	TGTGCCAGCTCCCCGGGGGTTACCACAGATACGCAGTATTTT	CASSPGVTTDTQYF
TRBJ1-2	NA	TRBV7-6	NA	TGTGCCAGCAGCTTAGCGCGAAACTATGGCTACACCTTC	CASSLARNYGYTF
TRBJ2-7	NA	TRBV4-3	NA	TGCGCCAGCAGCCAAGACATTGGGTGGAACTTCGGGGCCTACGAGCAGTACTTC	CASSQDIGWNFGAYEQYF
TRBJ2-1	NA	TRBV19	TRBD2	TGTGCCAGTATGACTAGCGGGGGTCTTGGTGAGCAGTTCTTC	CASMTSGGLGEQFF
TRBJ1-5	NA	TRBV10-1	NA	TGCGCCAGCTACCCTCAAGTAGTAGGCAGGGTAGAAGATCAGCCCCAGCATTTT	CASYPQVVGRVEDQPQHF
TRBJ1-1	many	TRBV19	TRBD1	TGTGCCAGTAGTATGACAGGGGGCACTGAAGCTTTCTTT	CASSMTGGTEAFF
TRBJ1-2	once	TRBV5-1	TRBD1	TGCGCCAGCAGCTCTGCGGCAGGGGGCTTGGACTATGGCTACACCTTC	CASSSAAGGLDYGYTF
TRBJ1-3	NA	TRBV2	TRBD1	TGTGCCAGCGGCCAGGACAGGGCTGGAAACACCATATATTTT	CASGQDRAGNTIYF
TRBJ2-7	NA	TRBV5-1	TRBD2	TGCGCCAGCAGCCCGGAAGGGACTAGCGGGGCCTACTCCTACGAGCAGTACTTC	CASSPEGTSGAYSYEQYF
TRBJ2-7	NA	TRBV4-2	TRBD2	TGTGCCAGCAGCCAAGAGTTAAGCGGGAGGGCCTACGAGCAGTACTTC	CASSQELSGRAYEQYF
TRBJ2-3	few	TRBV24-1	TRBD2	TGTGCCACCAGTGAGGGGGGGTATGGCACAGATACGCAGTATTTT	CATSEGGYGTDTQYF
TRBJ1-2	NA	TRBV6-1	TRBD1	TGTGCCAGCAGTGAAGCGCTGCAGGGGGCTGGGTTTGGCTACACCTTC	CASSEALQGAGFGYTF
TRBJ2-1	NA	TRBV5-4	TRBD2	TGTGCCAGCAGCAGCGATACCGGGAGGGGCTATGAGCAGTTCTTC	CASSSDTGRGYEQFF
TRBJ1-5	NA	TRBV2	NA	TGTGCCAGCAGTGAGTCAGGGGCGGGCAGCAATCAGCCCCAGCATTTT	CASSESGAGSNQPQHF
TRBJ2-6	NA	TRBV6-5	NA	TGTGCCACCCTGCCGGGTGGGGCCAACGTCCTGACTTTC	CATLPGGANVLTF
TRBJ2-5	NA	TRBV7-3	NA	TGTGCCAGCAGCCCCTGGGCAGGGGAGACCCAGTACTTC	CASSPWAGETQYF
TRBJ1-2	NA	TRBV7-9	NA	TGTGCCAGCAGCTTAGAGGGTACCCTAGCGGGTGGCTACACCTTC	CASSLEGTLAGGYTF
TRBJ2-1	NA	TRBV4-1	TRBD2	TGCGCCAGCAGGGGGGGAGGGCTGTTCTTC	CASRGGGLFF
TRBJ1-6	once	TRBV7-8	TRBD1	TGTGCCAGCAGCCCCCGACAGGGGGCCAATTCACCCCTCCACTTT	CASSPRQGANSPLHF
TRBJ2-7	NA	TRBV7-2	TRBD2	TGTGCCAGCAGCTACTCGGCTAGCGGACTCTACGAGCAGTACTTC	CASSYSASGLYEQYF
TRBJ1-1	NA	TRBV27	NA	TGTGCCAGCAGTTTAAGACAGGCGAACACTGAAGCTTTCTTT	CASSLRQANTEAFF
TRBJ2-2	once	TRBV19	NA	TGTGCCAGTAGTATAACTGCTCGACAAGGGCTGTTTTTT	CASSITARQGLFF
TRBJ1-4	NA	TRBV6-2/TRBV6-3	TRBD1	TGTGCCAGCAGTGACGACAGGGCGACGGTTGAAAAACTGTTTTTT	CASSDDRATVEKLFF
TRBJ1-1	few	TRBV9	NA	TGTGCCAGCAGCGTAGGCAGGGGTCGGGACACTGAAGCTTTCTTT	CASSVGRGRDTEAFF
TRBJ2-2	NA	TRBV19	TRBD1	TGTGCCAGTAGTATCGTAGAGACAGGGGGGACCGGGGAGCTGTTTTTT	CASSIVETGGTGELFF